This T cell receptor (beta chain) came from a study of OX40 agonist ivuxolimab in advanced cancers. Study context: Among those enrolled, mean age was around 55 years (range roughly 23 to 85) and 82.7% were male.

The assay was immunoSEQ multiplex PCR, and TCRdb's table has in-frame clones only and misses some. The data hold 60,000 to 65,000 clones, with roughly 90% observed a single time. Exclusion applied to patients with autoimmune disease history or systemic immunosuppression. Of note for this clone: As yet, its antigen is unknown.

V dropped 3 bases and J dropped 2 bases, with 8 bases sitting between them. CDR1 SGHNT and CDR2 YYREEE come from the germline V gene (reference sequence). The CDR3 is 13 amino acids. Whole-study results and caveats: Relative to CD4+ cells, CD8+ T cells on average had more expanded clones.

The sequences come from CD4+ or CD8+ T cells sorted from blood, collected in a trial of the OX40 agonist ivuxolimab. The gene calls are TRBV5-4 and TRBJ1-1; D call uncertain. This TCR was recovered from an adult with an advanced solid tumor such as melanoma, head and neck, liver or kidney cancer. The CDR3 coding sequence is TGTGCCAGCAGCTCATCCTACAACACTGAAGCTTTCTTT. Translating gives CASSSSYNTEAFF.